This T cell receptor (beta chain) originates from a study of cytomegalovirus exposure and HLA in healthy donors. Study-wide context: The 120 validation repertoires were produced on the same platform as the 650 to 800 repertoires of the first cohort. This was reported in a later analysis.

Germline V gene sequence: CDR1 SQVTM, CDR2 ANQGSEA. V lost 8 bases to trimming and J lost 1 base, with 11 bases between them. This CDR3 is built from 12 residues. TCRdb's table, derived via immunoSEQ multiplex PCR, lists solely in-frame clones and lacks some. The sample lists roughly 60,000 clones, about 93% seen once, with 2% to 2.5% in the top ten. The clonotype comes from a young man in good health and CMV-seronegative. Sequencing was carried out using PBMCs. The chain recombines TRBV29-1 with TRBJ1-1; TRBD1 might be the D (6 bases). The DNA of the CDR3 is TGCAGCTCTGGGGACAAGAACACTGAAGCTTTCTTT. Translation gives CSSGDKNTEAFF.